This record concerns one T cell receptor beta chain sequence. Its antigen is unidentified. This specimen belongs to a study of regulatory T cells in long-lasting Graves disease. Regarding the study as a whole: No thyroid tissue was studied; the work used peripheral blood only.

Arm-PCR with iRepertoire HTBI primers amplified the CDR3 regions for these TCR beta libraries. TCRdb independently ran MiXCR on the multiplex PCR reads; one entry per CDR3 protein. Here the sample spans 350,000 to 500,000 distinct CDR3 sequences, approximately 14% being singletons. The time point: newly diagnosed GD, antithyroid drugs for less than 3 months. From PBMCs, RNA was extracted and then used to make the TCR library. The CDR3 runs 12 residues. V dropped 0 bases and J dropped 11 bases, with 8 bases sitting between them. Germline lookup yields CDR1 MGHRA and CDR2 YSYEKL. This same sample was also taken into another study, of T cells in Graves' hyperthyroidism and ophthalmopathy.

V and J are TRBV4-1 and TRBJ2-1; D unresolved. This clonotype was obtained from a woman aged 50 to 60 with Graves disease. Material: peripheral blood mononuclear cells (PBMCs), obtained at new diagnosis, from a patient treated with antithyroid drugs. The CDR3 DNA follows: TGCGCCAGCAGCCAAGATCTCCATCAGCAGTTCTTC. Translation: CASSQDLHQQFF.